This T cell receptor beta chain is drawn from a study of shared clonotypes between healthy human individuals. Clones were sequenced by immunoSEQ multiplex PCR, and TCRdb holds only the in-frame ones, with some missing. Among 2,100,000 or so clones, more than 90% were seen once, and the ten largest hold around 0.13%. Points on this clone: What it binds is unknown.

Study results and limitations: It was only blood that was sampled, and tissue repertoires likely differ.

The germline V gene has CDR1 MGHDK and CDR2 SYGVNS. The CDR3 sequence is 17 residues long. Unmatched junction bases numbered 11, after V lost 5 bases and J lost 0 bases. The donor population consisted of healthy HIV-negative adults with no recent acute infections or vaccinations. This TCR derives from a man aged 18 to 29 in good health. Sequenced: naive CD4+ T cells sorted from blood. Regarding subset: CD45RA+ positively selected. The chain has TRBV25-1 and TRBJ1-1; 8 nucleotides line up with TRBD1. CDR3 nucleotide sequence: TGTGCCAGCAGTCCCGCCGGGACAGGTTCGATGAACACTGAAGCTTTCTTT. Its translation is CASSPAGTGSMNTEAFF.